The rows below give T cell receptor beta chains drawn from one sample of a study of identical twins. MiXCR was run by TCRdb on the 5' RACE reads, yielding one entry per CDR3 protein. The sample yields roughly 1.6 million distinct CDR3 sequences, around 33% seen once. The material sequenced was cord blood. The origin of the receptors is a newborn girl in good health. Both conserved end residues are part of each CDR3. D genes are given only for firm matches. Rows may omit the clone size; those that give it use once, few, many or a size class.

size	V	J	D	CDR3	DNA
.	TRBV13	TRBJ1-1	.	CASSPHVNTEAFF	TGTGCCAGCAGCCCTCACGTAAACACTGAAGCTTTCTTT
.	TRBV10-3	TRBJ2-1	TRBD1	CAISESGQAIAIYNEQFF	TGTGCCATCAGTGAGTCCGGACAGGCGATAGCGATTTACAATGAGCAGTTCTTC
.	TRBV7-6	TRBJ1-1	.	CASSLLAQDTEAFF	TGTGCCAGCAGCTTACTCGCACAGGACACTGAAGCTTTCTTT
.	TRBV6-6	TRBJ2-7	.	CASRDPGYNYGYEQYF	TGTGCCAGCAGGGACCCAGGTTATAACTATGGCTACGAGCAGTACTTC
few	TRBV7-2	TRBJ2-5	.	CASSLMAQGQETQYF	TGTGCCAGCAGCTTAATGGCTCAGGGACAAGAGACCCAGTACTTC
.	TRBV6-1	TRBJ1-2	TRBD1	CASSESRGLSYTF	TGTGCCAGCAGTGAATCCAGGGGGCTGAGCTACACCTTC
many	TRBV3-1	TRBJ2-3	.	CASSQRTVADTQYF	TGTGCCAGCAGCCAAAGGACAGTCGCAGATACGCAGTATTTT
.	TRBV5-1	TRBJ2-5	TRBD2	CASSLVVAGGYQETQYF	TGCGCCAGCAGCTTGGTTGTAGCGGGAGGATACCAAGAGACCCAGTACTTC
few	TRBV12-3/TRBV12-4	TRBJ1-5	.	CASSLGAAYSNQPQHF	TGTGCCAGCAGTCTAGGGGCCGCTTATAGCAATCAGCCCCAGCATTTT
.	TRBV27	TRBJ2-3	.	CASSLDSPGGSDTQYF	TGTGCCAGCAGCCTGGACAGCCCGGGAGGATCAGATACGCAGTATTTT
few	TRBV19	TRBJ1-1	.	CASSINRPPNTEAFF	TGTGCCAGTAGTATAAACCGGCCACCCAACACTGAAGCTTTCTTT
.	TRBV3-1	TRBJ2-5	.	CASSLGIKETQYF	TGTGCCAGCAGCCTAGGGATTAAAGAGACCCAGTACTTC
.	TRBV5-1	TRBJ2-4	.	CASSLAERSKNIQYF	TGCGCCAGCAGCTTGGCCGAGAGGTCCAAAAACATTCAGTACTTC
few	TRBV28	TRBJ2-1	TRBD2	CASSLVAGLAGKYNEQFF	TGTGCCAGCAGTTTAGTCGCCGGGCTAGCGGGAAAGTACAATGAGCAGTTCTTC
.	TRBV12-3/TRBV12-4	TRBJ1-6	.	CASSYHGQTSPLHF	TGTGCCAGCAGTTACCACGGGCAGACTTCACCCCTCCACTTT
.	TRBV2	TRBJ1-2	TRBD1	CASRETGFNYGYTF	TGTGCCAGCAGAGAGACAGGGTTTAACTATGGCTACACCTTC
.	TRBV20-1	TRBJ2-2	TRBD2	CSARANLAGDGELFF	TGCAGTGCTAGAGCGAACCTAGCGGGAGACGGGGAGCTGTTTTTT
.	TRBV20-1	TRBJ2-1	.	CSARTGVSSYNEQFF	TGCAGTGCTAGAACCGGGGTTTCCTCCTACAATGAGCAGTTCTTC
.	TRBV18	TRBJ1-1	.	CASSSGLLAGTEAFF	TGTGCCAGCTCATCCGGGCTTTTAGCGGGCACTGAAGCTTTCTTT
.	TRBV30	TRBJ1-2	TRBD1	CAWSRGTGVYANYGYTF	TGTGCCTGGAGTAGGGGGACAGGGGTTTATGCTAACTATGGCTACACCTTC
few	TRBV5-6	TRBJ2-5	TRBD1	CASSLIGTEETQYF	TGTGCCAGCAGCTTGATCGGGACAGAAGAGACCCAGTACTTC
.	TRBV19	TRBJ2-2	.	CASSISGTLNTGELFF	TGTGCCAGTAGTATTTCCGGGACATTGAACACCGGGGAGCTGTTTTTT
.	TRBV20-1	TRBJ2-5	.	CSASPNRDWWGGTQYF	TGCAGTGCTAGCCCCAACAGGGATTGGTGGGGTGGGACCCAGTACTTC
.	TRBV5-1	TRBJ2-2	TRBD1	CASSFTGVTTGELFF	TGCGCCAGCAGCTTCACAGGGGTAACCACCGGGGAGCTGTTTTTT
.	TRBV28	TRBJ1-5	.	CASSFPGRGLNQPQHF	TGTGCCAGCAGTTTCCCGGGCAGGGGCCTCAATCAGCCCCAGCATTTT
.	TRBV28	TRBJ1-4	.	CASSFGYFREKLFF	TGTGCCAGCAGTTTCGGGTATTTTCGCGAAAAACTGTTTTTT
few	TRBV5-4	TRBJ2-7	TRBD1	CASSLRQGAYNEQYF	TGTGCCAGCAGCTTGAGACAGGGGGCCTACAATGAGCAGTACTTC
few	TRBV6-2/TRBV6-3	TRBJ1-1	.	CASGAIKLNTEAFF	TGTGCCAGCGGAGCCATAAAATTGAACACTGAAGCTTTCTTT
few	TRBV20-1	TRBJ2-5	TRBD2	CSAINAGGQETQYF	TGCAGTGCTATTAACGCGGGGGGACAAGAGACCCAGTACTTC
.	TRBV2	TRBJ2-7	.	CASRIRDAVGEQYF	TGTGCCAGCAGGATTCGGGACGCCGTTGGCGAGCAGTACTTC
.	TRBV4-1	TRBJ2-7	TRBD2	CASSQSSGVSYGQYF	TGCGCCAGCAGCCAATCGAGCGGGGTCTCCTACGGGCAGTACTTC
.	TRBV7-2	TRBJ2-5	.	CASSPYISPGRVETQYF	TGTGCCAGCAGCCCTTATATTAGTCCGGGAAGGGTAGAGACCCAGTACTTC
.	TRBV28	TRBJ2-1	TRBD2	CAGGRRAHNEQFF	TGTGCCGGCGGGAGGCGGGCTCACAATGAGCAGTTCTTC
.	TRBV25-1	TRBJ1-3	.	CASSEFRGGNTIYF	TGTGCCAGCAGTGAATTCAGGGGAGGAAACACCATATATTTT
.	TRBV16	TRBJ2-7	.	CASSERRDNEQYF	TGTGCCAGCTCGGAACGACGGGACAATGAGCAGTACTTC
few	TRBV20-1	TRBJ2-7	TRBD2	CSAGPGTSPYEQYF	TGCAGTGCCGGTCCCGGGACTAGCCCTTACGAGCAGTACTTC
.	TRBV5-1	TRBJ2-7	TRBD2	CASRGLVSSYEQYF	TGCGCCAGCAGGGGACTAGTAAGCTCCTACGAGCAGTACTTC
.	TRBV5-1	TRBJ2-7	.	CASSLGARPTHEQYF	TGCGCCAGCAGCTTGGGAGCTAGACCGACCCACGAGCAGTACTTC
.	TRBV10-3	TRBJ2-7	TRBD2	CAISESRASGIYNEQYF	TGTGCCATCAGTGAGTCGAGGGCTAGCGGGATTTACAATGAGCAGTACTTC
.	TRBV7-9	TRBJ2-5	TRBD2	CASSSRLARHNEQYF	TGTGCCAGCAGCTCGCGACTAGCGCGGCACAATGAGCAGTACTTC
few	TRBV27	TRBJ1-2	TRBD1	CASSLFPGTGKHYGYTF	TGTGCCAGCAGTTTGTTTCCCGGGACAGGGAAGCACTATGGCTACACCTTC
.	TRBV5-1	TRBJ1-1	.	CASSFYRPWGAFF	TGCGCCAGCAGCTTCTACCGGCCCTGGGGAGCTTTCTTT
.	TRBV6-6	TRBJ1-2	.	CASRTPSAVHNGYTF	TGTGCCAGCAGAACCCCTTCGGCGGTCCATAATGGCTACACCTTC
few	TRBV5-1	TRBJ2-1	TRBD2	CASSSGLAGVNSYNEQFF	TGCGCCAGCAGCTCGGGACTAGCGGGGGTGAACTCCTACAATGAGCAGTTCTTC
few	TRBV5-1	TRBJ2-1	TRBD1	CASGVGQGAQFF	TGCGCCAGCGGTGTGGGACAGGGGGCGCAGTTCTTC
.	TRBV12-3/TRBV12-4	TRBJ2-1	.	CVQGGGAGGYNEQFF	TGTGTCCAAGGGGGGGGTGCCGGTGGATACAATGAGCAGTTCTTC
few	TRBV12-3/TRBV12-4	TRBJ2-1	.	CASSLALWVQEVGNEQFF	TGTGCCAGCAGTTTAGCGCTCTGGGTACAGGAGGTGGGGAATGAGCAGTTCTTC
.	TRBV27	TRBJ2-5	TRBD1	CASSSMAGTGTQYF	TGTGCCAGCAGTTCCATGGCAGGGACAGGGACCCAGTACTTC
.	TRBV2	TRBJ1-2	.	CASSGAGVVAYGYTF	TGTGCCAGCAGTGGAGCCGGAGTCGTGGCCTATGGCTACACCTTC
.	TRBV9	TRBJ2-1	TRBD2	CASSARLAGLSYNEQFF	TGTGCCAGCAGCGCCCGACTAGCGGGACTCTCCTACAATGAGCAGTTCTTC
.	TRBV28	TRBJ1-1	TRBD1	CASSLRQGAFF	TGTGCCAGCAGTTTGCGACAGGGAGCTTTCTTT
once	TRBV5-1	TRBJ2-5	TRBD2	CASSWKDSGGILETQYF	TGCGCCAGCAGCTGGAAAGATAGCGGGGGGATATTAGAGACCCAGTACTTC
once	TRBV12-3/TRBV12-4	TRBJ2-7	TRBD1	CASRLKGQGANEQYF	TGTGCCAGCAGACTAAAGGGACAGGGAGCGAATGAGCAGTACTTC
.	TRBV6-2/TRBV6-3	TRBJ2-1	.	CASSYYPSYNEQFF	TGTGCCAGCAGTTACTACCCTTCCTACAATGAGCAGTTCTTC
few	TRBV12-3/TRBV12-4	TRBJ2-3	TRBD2	CASTPTSGDPISTDTQYF	TGTGCCAGCACCCCGACTAGCGGAGACCCTATTAGCACAGATACGCAGTATTTT